These 31 T cell receptor beta chains were all obtained from the same sample, sequenced in a study of blood T cell repertoires in COVID-19. Clones were sequenced by immunoSEQ multiplex PCR, and TCRdb holds only the in-frame ones, with some missing. The sample consists of some 250,000 clones, about 80% of them appearing once. Specimen: peripheral blood. These receptors were obtained from a woman older than 75 with acute or convalescent COVID-19.

In this sample, this clone turned up a few times. The gene calls are TRBV6-1 and TRBJ2-2; TRBD2 aligns across 8 bases. The CDR3 runs to 16 residues. Losses at the gene ends were 2 bases for V and 1 base for J; bases not matched to a gene: 3. CDR1 and CDR2 from the germline V gene are MNHNS and SASEGT. CDR3 nucleotide sequence: TGTGCCAGCAGTGAAAGGGCGGGAGGGAACACCGGGGAGCTGTTTTTT. Its protein is CASSERAGGNTGELFF.

This chain uses TRBV6-6 with TRBJ2-5; D uncertain. From germline, CDR1 is MNHNY and CDR2 SVGAGI (reference sequence). The CDR3 is 13 residues long. With 8 bases removed from V and 0 bases from J, the gap between germline ends came to 10 bases. This chain's CDR3 is CASRSRNQETQYF. CDR3 nucleotides: TGTGCCAGCCGCTCTAGGAACCAAGAGACCCAGTACTTC.

A remark on this clone: A read error is possible here, since a much larger clone lies one base away. The V and J genes are TRBV5-4 and TRBJ1-2; tentatively, D is TRBD1 (5 bases). Germline V gives CDR1 SGHNT, CDR2 YYREEE (reference sequence). V gave up 0 bases and J gave up 2 bases, with 5 bases separating them. This CDR3 contains 13 residues. In nucleotides, the CDR3 is TGTGCCAGCAGCTTGGACAGGAACTATGGCTACACCTTC. This encodes CASSLDRNYGYTF.

The chain joins TRBV14 to TRBJ1-3; TRBD1 matches at 9 bases. The V gene's germline CDR1 is SGHDN and CDR2 FVKESK. V lost 2 bases and J lost 5; bases outside the gene matches: 7. This CDR3 contains 16 residues. The chain's CDR3 is CASSQPGTGIRNTIYF. CDR3 bases: TGTGCCAGCAGCCAACCGGGGACAGGGATAAGAAACACCATATATTTT.

The chain links TRBV10-3 to TRBJ1-5, with D perhaps TRBD1 (5 bases). V gave up 3 bases and J gave up 8 bases, with 20 bases separating them. Germline loops: CDR1 ENHRY, CDR2 SYGVKD. The CDR3 sequence is 16 residues long. The CDR3 sequence: CAISESTQGGGKPQHF. As DNA, the CDR3 is TGTGCCATCAGTGAATCGACCCAGGGCGGGGGAAAGCCCCAGCATTTT.

V and J are TRBV3-1 (or the pseudogene TRBV3-2) and TRBJ2-2, with 13 bases identical to TRBD2. The CDR3 has 16 amino acids. Trimming at V came to 2 bases and at J to 7 bases, leaving 4 bases not matched to a gene. In germline, CDR1 is LGHDT, CDR2 YNNKEL (reference sequence). CDR3 bases: TGTGCCAGCAGCCAACCTCGGACTAGCGGGAGCGGGGAGCTGTTTTTT. Translated, it gives CASSQPRTSGSGELFF.

CDR3 sequence: CASSQNSAGGNTIYF. In nucleotides, the CDR3 is TGCGCCAGCAGCCAAAACTCCGCAGGGGGAAACACCATATATTTT. The genes are TRBV4-3 and TRBJ1-3; D might be TRBD1 (5 bases). Germline V gene data show CDR1 as LGHNA and CDR2 as YSLEER. Deletions cut 2 bases from V and 4 bases from J, with 12 bases between. CDR3 length: 15 amino acids.

The CDR3 DNA reads as TGTGCCAGCAGCCAAGTTATACTAAATGCTCCTGGACCCCTCCACTTT. It codes for CASSQVILNAPGPLHF. The chain joins TRBV3-1 (or the pseudogene TRBV3-2) to TRBJ1-6; D remains unclear. Germline values: CDR1 LGHDT, CDR2 YNNKEL (reference sequence). Trimming took 1 base from V and 12 from J, leaving 19 bases between them. The CDR3 has 16 residues.

This chain links TRBV9 with TRBJ1-4; D possibly corresponds to TRBD1 (6 bases). Germline assignment: CDR1 SGDLS and CDR2 YYNGEE. This CDR3 has 14 amino acids. V lost 4 bases and J lost 8, with 15 bases in between. CDR3 region: CASSHRGFGEKLFF. CDR3 nucleotide sequence: TGTGCCAGCAGCCATAGGGGGTTCGGGGAAAAACTGTTTTTT.

This chain links TRBV19 with TRBJ1-2; 8 nucleotides align to TRBD1. The junction had 11 bases not matched to a gene; V was cut back by 4 bases and J by 4 bases. The CDR3 has 16 amino acids. Germline V gene sequence: CDR1 LNHDA, CDR2 SQIVND (reference sequence). CDR3 DNA: TGTGCCAGTAGTACCCTTGACAGGACAGGGATCTATGGCTACACCTTC. This translates into CASSTLDRTGIYGYTF.

The rearrangement uses TRBV30 and TRBJ2-7; TRBD2 agrees at 8 bases. J lost 6 bases, V lost 5 bases, and 6 bases had no gene match. The CDR3 is made up of 12 amino acids. Per germline, CDR1 GTSNPN and CDR2 SVGIG (reference sequence). The CDR3 bases are TGTGCCTGGGGACTAGCTCCCGGCGAGCAGTACTTC. This sequence encodes CAWGLAPGEQYF.

The chain couples TRBV7-2 to TRBJ2-7; TRBD1 agrees at 8 bases. The germline gives CDR1 SGHTA, CDR2 FQGNSA. The CDR3 consists of 16 residues. V shed 5 bases and J 3 bases; nucleotides not matched to a gene: 12. This chain's CDR3 is CASSPGGDRRYYEQYF. The DNA for the CDR3 is TGTGCCAGCAGCCCGGGCGGGGACAGGAGATACTACGAGCAGTACTTC.

V usage is TRBV3-1 (or the pseudogene TRBV3-2) and J usage is TRBJ2-7, with TRBD2 matching 10 bases. Unmatched junction bases numbered 7, after V lost 2 bases and J lost 6 bases. The germline gives CDR1 LGHDT, CDR2 YNNKEL (reference sequence). The CDR3 extends over 15 amino acids. The CDR3 DNA reads as TGTGCCAGCAGCCAAACTAGCGGGATGGTATTCGAGCAGTACTTC. It encodes CASSQTSGMVFEQYF.

This clone was seen just once. The gene calls are TRBV6-5 and TRBJ2-1; D unresolved. The length of the CDR3 is 11 residues. Germline V gene lookup returns CDR1 MNHEY and CDR2 SVGAGI. V was clipped by 2 bases and J by 10 bases, with 6 bases between them. The CDR3 bases are TGTGCCAGCAGTTACCTCAGGGAGCAGTTCTTC. Encoded protein: CASSYLREQFF.

This clone was detected a few times. The J gene is TRBJ2-5, the V gene TRBV11-3, with D perhaps matching TRBD2 (6 bases). The length of the CDR3 is 13 residues. Trimming pared 5 bases from V and 1 base from J, leaving 8 bases between. Germline assignment: CDR1 SGHNT and CDR2 YENEEA. CDR3 in DNA: TGTGCCAGCAGCACTAGCCGCCAAGAGACCCAGTACTTC. Translation: CASSTSRQETQYF.

In its sample, this clone was seen once. The rearrangement links TRBV6-5 to TRBJ1-5; TRBD1 is a possible D gene (6 bases). V was clipped by 6 bases and J by 0 bases, with 15 bases between them. Germline V gene lookup returns CDR1 MNHEY and CDR2 SVGAGI. The CDR3 consists of 16 residues. In nucleotides, the CDR3 is TGTGCCAGCAGGTACACAGGGATGGCTAGCAATCAGCCCCAGCATTTT. It is translated as CASRYTGMASNQPQHF.

The chain carries TRBV3-1 (or the pseudogene TRBV3-2) and TRBJ2-3; the D gene is possibly TRBD2 (6 bases). This CDR3 is 13 amino acids long. Trimming removed 2 bases from V and 5 bases from J, with 8 bases in between. In germline, CDR1 is LGHDT, CDR2 YNNKEL (reference sequence). The CDR3 region is CASSQLSGDTQYF. The CDR3, as DNA: TGTGCCAGCAGCCAACTTAGCGGAGATACGCAGTATTTT.

The rearrangement links TRBV20-1 to TRBJ1-2; D perhaps matches TRBD1 (6 bases). Germline V gene sequence: CDR1 DFQATT, CDR2 SNEGSKA (reference sequence). The CDR3 runs to 10 residues. V lost 5 bases, J lost 5 bases, and 6 bases lay in between. The CDR3 nucleotides are TGCAGTGCTGGACAGTATGGCTACACCTTC. Translated, it gives CSAGQYGYTF.

CDR3 in amino acids: CASSLRKTIGTGVAGELFF. In DNA form, the CDR3 reads TGTGCCAGCAGTCTACGTAAGACCATCGGGACAGGGGTGGCCGGGGAGCTGTTTTTT. The chain links TRBV6-6 to TRBJ2-2; 10 positions agree with TRBD1. CDR1 MNHNY and CDR2 SVGAGI come from the germline V gene (reference sequence). The CDR3 sequence is 19 residues long. Trimming removed 5 bases from V and 6 bases from J; junction bases left unmatched: 18.

The genes are TRBV6-5 and TRBJ2-7, with 8 bases that match TRBD2. The CDR3 consists of 14 residues. J was trimmed by 1 base and V by 7 bases; bases with no gene match: 6. Germline V gene data show CDR1 as MNHEY and CDR2 as SVGAGI. The CDR3 nucleotides read TGTGCCAGCAACGGGGGGGCTCGGTCCTACGAGCAGTACTTC. Amino acid sequence: CASNGGARSYEQYF.

The chain carries TRBV6-5 and TRBJ1-2, with TRBD1 matching 11 bases. J gave up 2 bases and V 2 bases, and 4 bases lay outside the gene matches. The CDR3 runs 16 residues. Germline V CDR1 and CDR2: MNHEY, SVGAGI. The CDR3 sequence is CASSYVRTGGNYGYTF. CDR3 bases: TGTGCCAGCAGTTACGTGCGGACAGGGGGCAACTATGGCTACACCTTC.

V usage is TRBV7-6 and J usage is TRBJ1-4; tentative D call: TRBD1 (5 bases). The germline gives CDR1 SGHVS, CDR2 FNYEAQ. V was trimmed by 5 bases and J by 8 bases, leaving 21 bases between them. The CDR3 is made up of 16 amino acids. Written as DNA, the CDR3 is TGTGCCAGCAGCCAATTAGGTCCAGGGATTGGAGAAAAACTGTTTTTT. It translates to CASSQLGPGIGEKLFF.

This chain uses TRBV3-1 (or the pseudogene TRBV3-2) with TRBJ2-1, with TRBD2 matching 10 bases. After removal of 5 bases from V and 7 bases from J, the junction contained 2 bases not matched to a gene. The CDR3 contains 13 residues. Germline V gene data show CDR1 as LGHDT and CDR2 as YNNKEL (reference sequence). The CDR3: CASSFSGGNEQFF. The CDR3 DNA reads as TGTGCCAGCAGCTTTAGCGGGGGGAATGAGCAGTTCTTC.

This clone was seen more than once but under ten times. This chain connects TRBV6-5 to TRBJ1-5, with 7 bases aligning to TRBD1. The CDR3 extends over 13 amino acids. Germline trimming cut 8 bases from V and 4 bases from J; bases unmatched to any gene: 5. CDR1 and CDR2 (germline): MNHEY, SVGAGI. This CDR3 reads CASVETGNQPQHF. CDR3 nucleotides: TGTGCCAGCGTTGAGACAGGGAATCAGCCCCAGCATTTT.

The genes are TRBV18 and TRBJ1-2, with D hard to call. Germline lookup yields CDR1 KGHSH and CDR2 LQKENI. The germline V and J ends were trimmed by 10 bases and 6 bases, with 15 bases remaining between them. The CDR3 spans 12 residues. The CDR3 nucleotides read TGTGCCACCACTACCTTCCGGGATGGCTACACCTTC. Protein sequence: CATTTFRDGYTF.

V is TRBV14 and J is TRBJ1-4, with D maybe TRBD1 (5 bases). Trimming took 4 bases from V and 10 from J, leaving 16 bases between them. Germline V gene sequence: CDR1 SGHDN, CDR2 FVKESK. CDR3 length: 14 residues. The CDR3 here is CASSRGGGGGKLFF. Written as DNA, the CDR3 is TGTGCCAGCAGCCGGGGCGGTGGGGGAGGAAAACTGTTTTTT. Looking up the rest from reference TRBV14 and TRBJ1-4 gives the full variable domain: EAGVTQFPSHSVIEKGQTVTLRCDPISGHDNLYWYRRVMGKEIKFLLHFVKESKQDESGMPNNRFLAERTGGTYSTLKVQPAELEDSGVYFCASSRGGGGGKLFFGSGTQLSVL.

This clone was seen only once. CDR3 nucleotide sequence: TGCGCCAGCAGCCAAGCCGGGACAGGGGCTAACTATGGCTACACCTTC. This sequence encodes CASSQAGTGANYGYTF. The chain uses TRBV4-3 and TRBJ1-2, with 10 bases identical to TRBD1. This CDR3 has 16 amino acids. CDR1 is LGHNA and CDR2 is YSLEER in the germline V gene. Trimming at V came to 1 base and at J to 0 bases, leaving 2 bases not matched to a gene.

This clone was detected once. The genes are TRBV7-9 and TRBJ2-3, with TRBD1 matching 7 bases. With 5 bases clipped from V and 6 bases from J, the junction kept 11 bases outside the gene matches. The CDR3 loop spans 15 amino acids. The V gene's germline CDR1 is SEHNR and CDR2 FQNEAQ (reference sequence). For the CDR3, the DNA is TGTGCCAGCAGCGGCCGACAGGGATTACACGATACGCAGTATTTT. Translated: CASSGRQGLHDTQYF. The entire variable domain, with the rest obtained from reference TRBV7-9 and TRBJ2-3, is as follows: DTGVSQNPRHKITKRGQNVTFRCDPISEHNRLYWYRQTLGQGPEFLTYFQNEAQLEKSRLLSDRFSAERPKGSFSTLEIQRTEQGDSAMYLCASSGRQGLHDTQYFGPGTRLTVL.

This sequence joins TRBV11-1 and TRBJ2-3; perhaps TRBD2 as D (5 bases). In germline, CDR1 is SGHAT, CDR2 FQDESV (reference sequence). The length of the CDR3 is 12 residues. V was pared by 5 bases and J by 6 bases, with 9 bases between. The CDR3 protein is CASSRTADTQYF. The CDR3, as DNA: TGTGCCAGCAGCCGGACTGCGGATACGCAGTATTTT.

The rearrangement uses TRBV6-5 and TRBJ2-7; 12 bases align to TRBD1. This CDR3 contains 14 residues. J gave up 7 bases and V 6 bases, and 7 bases lay outside the gene matches. CDR1 MNHEY and CDR2 SVGAGI come from the germline V gene. CDR3 in DNA: TGTGCCAGCAGAACGGGACAGGGGGCGCTGGAGCAGTACTTC. This sequence encodes CASRTGQGALEQYF.

The chain joins TRBV30 to TRBJ2-1; 11 bases are shared with TRBD2. The CDR3 totals 16 residues. Per germline, CDR1 GTSNPN and CDR2 SVGIG (reference sequence). The ends lost 1 base at V and 7 bases at J; junction bases unmatched: 9. For the CDR3, the DNA is TGTGCCTGGAGTGACCCACTAGCGGGAGAAATTAATGAGCAGTTCTTC. Residues: CAWSDPLAGEINEQFF.